The 11 T cell receptor beta chains given below trace back to one sample, sequenced in a study of cytomegalovirus exposure and HLA in healthy donors. This PCR relied on a set of 60 Vbeta primers and 13 Jbeta primers. Data came from immunoSEQ multiplex PCR; TCRdb stores just in-frame clones and leaves some out. Of fewer than 100,000 clones in the sample, roughly four fifths were seen once. What was sequenced was PBMCs. These TCRs come from a female donor in good health and CMV-seronegative.

Regarding this clone: The junction differs from germline at one of its ends, possibly a read error. The chain combines TRBV7-3 with TRBJ2-1, with 7 positions matching TRBD2. Germline values: CDR1 SGHTA, CDR2 FQGTGA. The CDR3 sequence is 16 residues long. In DNA, the CDR3 is TGTTCCAGCAGCCCTAGGGGATCTAGCGGTGACAATGAGCAGTTCTTC. It yields the protein CSSSPRGSSGDNEQFF.

The sample holds a few counts of this clone. The J gene is TRBJ2-1, the V gene TRBV28; 8 bases match TRBD2. CDR3 size: 16 residues. In germline, CDR1 is MDHEN, CDR2 SYDVKM. V shed 7 bases and J 4 bases; nucleotides not matched to a gene: 12. Here the CDR3 DNA reads TGTGCCAGCACTACCGGGGCGGGGGGACGGTACAATGAGCAGTTCTTC. Residues: CASTTGAGGRYNEQFF.

The J gene is TRBJ2-2, the V gene TRBV28; 8 bases line up with TRBD2. This CDR3 spans 18 amino acids. With 6 bases clipped from V and 1 base from J, the junction kept 13 bases outside the gene matches. Germline loops: CDR1 MDHEN, CDR2 SYDVKM. The CDR3 loop reads CASSQFPSGLMNTGELFF. For the CDR3, the DNA is TGTGCCAGCAGCCAGTTTCCTAGCGGGCTAATGAACACCGGGGAGCTGTTTTTT.

The chain has TRBV6-4 and TRBJ2-1; the D gene is possibly TRBD2 (7 bases). CDR3 length equals 15 residues. The germline CDR1 and CDR2 sequences are MRHNA and SNTAGT. The V and J ends lost 2 bases and 6 bases respectively, with 14 bases between them. The CDR3 protein is CASSDGGGSGNEQFF. CDR3 bases: TGTGCCAGCAGTGACGGCGGGGGCAGTGGCAATGAGCAGTTCTTC.

This sequence joins TRBV2 and TRBJ1-2; 12 bases are shared with TRBD1. CDR1 and CDR2 (germline): SNHLY, FYNNEI. V was clipped by 7 bases and J by 7 bases; unmatched bases: 7. This CDR3 spans 14 amino acids. The CDR3 coding sequence is TGTGCCAGCACAGGGGGACAGGGGGCTGGTGGCTACACCTTC. Amino acid sequence: CASTGGQGAGGYTF. Combining the CDR3 with reference TRBV2 and TRBJ1-2 gives the whole variable domain EPEVTQTPSHQVTQMGQEVILRCVPISNHLYFYWYRQILGQKVEFLVSFYNNEISEKSEIFDDQFSVERPDGSNFTLKIRSTKLEDSAMYFCASTGGQGAGGYTFGSGTRLTVV.

Comment on this clone: It is unclear where the CDR3 begins or ends on the DNA, so no DNA is shown, and the CDR3 is as TCRdb lists it. J is TRBJ2-4 and V is TRBV2; TRBD2 reflects the table's D call only, with no check against the DNA. The CDR3 is 12 residues long, counting both termini. In germline, CDR1 is SNHLY, CDR2 FYNNEI. CDR3 protein: CASSEVGRGTGF.

The V call is TRBV2, the J call TRBJ2-1, with 11 bases that match TRBD1. The length of the CDR3 is 14 residues. V lost 6 bases to trimming and J lost 8 bases; unmatched junction nucleotides: 6. The germline gives CDR1 SNHLY, CDR2 FYNNEI. The CDR3 spells CASRHRDRGYEQFF. The CDR3 DNA reads TGTGCCAGCAGGCACCGGGACAGGGGGTATGAGCAGTTCTTC.

The chain has TRBV29-1 and TRBJ2-3, with TRBD2 matching over 8 bases. After removal of 3 bases from V and 3 bases from J, the junction contained 2 bases not matched to a gene. CDR3 size: 13 residues. The germline V gene has CDR1 SQVTM and CDR2 ANQGSEA. CDR3 amino acids: CSVDSGSTDTQYF. The CDR3 bases are TGCAGCGTTGACAGCGGGAGTACAGATACGCAGTATTTT.

The chain recombines TRBV2 with TRBJ2-7; 7 bases are a match to TRBD2. Unmatched junction bases numbered 11, after V lost 3 bases and J lost 0 bases. CDR3 length: 17 amino acids. CDR1 is SNHLY and CDR2 is FYNNEI in the germline V gene. CDR3 nucleotide sequence: TGTGCCAGCAGTGACTCCGGAGGCGGGAGATACTCCTACGAGCAGTACTTC. Translating it yields CASSDSGGGRYSYEQYF.

This clone has a handful of counts. This chain connects TRBV7-9 to TRBJ1-2; TRBD1 might be the D (5 bases). The CDR3 has 16 amino acids. Germline V gene lookup returns CDR1 SEHNR and CDR2 FQNEAQ (reference sequence). V lost 4 bases and J 1 base, leaving 16 bases between the germline ends. CDR3 sequence reads: CASSSRLTEFNYGYTF. The DNA of the CDR3 is TGTGCCAGCAGCTCCCGGCTGACAGAATTTAACTATGGCTACACCTTC.

The chain couples TRBV5-1 to TRBJ1-3; 7 bases align to TRBD1. In germline, CDR1 is SGHRS, CDR2 YFSETQ. The CDR3 covers 14 residues. Trimming removed 4 bases from V and 1 base from J; junction bases left unmatched: 2. DNA for the CDR3: TGCGCCAGCAGCGTGGGACAGTCTGGAAACACCATATATTTT. Translated: CASSVGQSGNTIYF.